Included here is one TCR beta chain sequence, with context. The sample comes from a study of cytomegalovirus exposure and HLA in healthy donors. Whole-study context: T cells numbering some 170 million yielded 95 million to 140 million unique TCR beta sequences in an earlier analysis.

Primers included in the PCR were 60 Vbeta and 13 Jbeta primers. Profiled with immunoSEQ multiplex PCR; TCRdb holds only in-frame clones, not every one. The repertoire holds more than 95,000 clones, with about 71% as singletons. V lost 3 bases to trimming and J lost 8 bases, with 14 bases between them. Germline V gives CDR1 SEHNR, CDR2 FQNEAQ (reference sequence). The CDR3 is made up of 14 amino acids. Specimen: PBMCs. V usage is TRBV7-9 and J usage is TRBJ1-3; the D gene is possibly TRBD1 (5 bases). This clonotype was obtained from a woman aged 50 to 60 in good health and CMV-seronegative. The CDR3 spells CASSFPGSTYTIYF. The CDR3 DNA reads as TGTGCCAGCAGCTTTCCAGGGTCTACCTACACCATATATTTT.